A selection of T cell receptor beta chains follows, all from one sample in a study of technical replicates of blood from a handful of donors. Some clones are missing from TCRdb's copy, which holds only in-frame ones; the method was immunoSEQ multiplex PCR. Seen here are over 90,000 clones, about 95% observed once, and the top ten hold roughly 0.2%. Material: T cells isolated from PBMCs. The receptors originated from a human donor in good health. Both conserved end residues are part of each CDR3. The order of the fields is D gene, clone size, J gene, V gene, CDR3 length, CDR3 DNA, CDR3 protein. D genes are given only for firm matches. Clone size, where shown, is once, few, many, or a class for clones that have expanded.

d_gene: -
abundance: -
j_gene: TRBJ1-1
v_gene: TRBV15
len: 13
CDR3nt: TGTGCCACCAGATCGAGGGATAACACTGAAGCTTTCTTT
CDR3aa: CATRSRDNTEAFF

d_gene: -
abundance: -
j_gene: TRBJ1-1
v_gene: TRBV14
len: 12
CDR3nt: TGTGCCAGCAGCCAAGCGGGTTTAGAAGCTTTCTTT
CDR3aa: CASSQAGLEAFF

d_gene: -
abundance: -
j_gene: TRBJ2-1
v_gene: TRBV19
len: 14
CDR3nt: TGTGCCAGTAACGCGGGACTTGGATACAATGAGCAGTTCTTC
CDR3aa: CASNAGLGYNEQFF

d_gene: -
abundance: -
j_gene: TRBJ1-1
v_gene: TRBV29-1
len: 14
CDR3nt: TGCAGCGTGTATACGGGATCGGGTAACACTGAAGCTTTCTTT
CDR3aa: CSVYTGSGNTEAFF

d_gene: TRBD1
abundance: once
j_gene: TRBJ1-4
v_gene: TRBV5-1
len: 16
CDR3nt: TGCGCCAGCAGCTCCAACAGGGGTGCAACTAATGAAAAACTGTTTTTT
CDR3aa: CASSSNRGATNEKLFF

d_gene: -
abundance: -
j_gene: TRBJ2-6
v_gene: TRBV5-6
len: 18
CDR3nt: TGTGCCAGCAGCCCGACGGACTACAGATTCTCTGGGGCCAACGTCCTGACTTTC
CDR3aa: CASSPTDYRFSGANVLTF

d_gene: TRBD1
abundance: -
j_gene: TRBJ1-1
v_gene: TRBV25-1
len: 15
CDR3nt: TGTGCCAGCAGTGCCCAAAACAGGGGGAACACTGAAGCTTTCTTT
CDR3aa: CASSAQNRGNTEAFF

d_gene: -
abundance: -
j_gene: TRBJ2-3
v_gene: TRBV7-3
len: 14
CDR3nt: TGTGCCAGCAGCTCCAGGGGTTTGGGAGATACGCAGTATTTT
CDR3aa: CASSSRGLGDTQYF

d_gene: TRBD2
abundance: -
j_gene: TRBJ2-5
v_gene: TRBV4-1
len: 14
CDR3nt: TGCGCCAGCAGCCAAGGGGAGGGTAGAGAGACCCAGTACTTC
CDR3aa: CASSQGEGRETQYF

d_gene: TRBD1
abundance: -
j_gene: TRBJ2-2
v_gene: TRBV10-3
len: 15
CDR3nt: TGTGCCATCATGTCCGGACAGGAGAACACCGGGGAGCTGTTTTTT
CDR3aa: CAIMSGQENTGELFF

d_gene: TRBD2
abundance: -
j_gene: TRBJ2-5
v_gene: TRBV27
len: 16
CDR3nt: TGTGCCAGCAGTTTTTTCCCTAGCGGGGTGGGAGAGACCCAGTACTTC
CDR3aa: CASSFFPSGVGETQYF

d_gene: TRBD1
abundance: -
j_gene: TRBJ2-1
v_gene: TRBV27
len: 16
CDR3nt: TGTGCCAGCAGTTTCTTGACAGGGGGCGGCTTCAATGAGCAGTTCTTC
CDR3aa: CASSFLTGGGFNEQFF

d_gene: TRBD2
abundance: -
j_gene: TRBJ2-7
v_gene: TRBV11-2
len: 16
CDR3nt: TGTGCCAGCAGCTTAGCCCGGGGACTAGCGCGCGACGAGCAGTACTTC
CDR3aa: CASSLARGLARDEQYF

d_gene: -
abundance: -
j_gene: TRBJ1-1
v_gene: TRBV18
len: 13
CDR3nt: TGTGCCAGCTCACCGGTCCCGCGCGTTGAAGCTTTCTTT
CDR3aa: CASSPVPRVEAFF

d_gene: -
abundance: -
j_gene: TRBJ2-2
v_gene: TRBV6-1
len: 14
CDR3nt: TGTGCCAGCAGTGAGGGTCCCGGGACCGGGGAGCTGTTTTTT
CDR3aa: CASSEGPGTGELFF

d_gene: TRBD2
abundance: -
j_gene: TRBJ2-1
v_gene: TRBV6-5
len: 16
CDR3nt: TGTGCCAGCAGTTACTCGATCGGGGGGGCCCGAAATGAGCAGTTCTTC
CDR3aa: CASSYSIGGARNEQFF

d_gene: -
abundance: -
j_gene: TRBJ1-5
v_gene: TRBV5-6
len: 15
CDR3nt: TGTGCCAGCAGCTTGGCAAGCGGGGCCGGGCAGCCCCAGCATTTT
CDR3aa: CASSLASGAGQPQHF

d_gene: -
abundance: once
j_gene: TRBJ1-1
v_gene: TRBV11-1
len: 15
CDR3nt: TGTGCCAGCAGCTTAGAAGGAGCGGTTGGCACTGAAGCTTTCTTT
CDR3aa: CASSLEGAVGTEAFF

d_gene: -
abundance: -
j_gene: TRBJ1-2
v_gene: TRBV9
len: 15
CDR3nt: TGTGCCAGCAGCGTATCGGGGACTACCGACTATGGCTACACCTTC
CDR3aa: CASSVSGTTDYGYTF

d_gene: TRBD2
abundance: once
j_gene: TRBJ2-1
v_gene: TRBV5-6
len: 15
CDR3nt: TGTGCCAGCAGCTTTCTGAATAGCGGGCGGAATGAGCAGTTCTTC
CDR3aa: CASSFLNSGRNEQFF

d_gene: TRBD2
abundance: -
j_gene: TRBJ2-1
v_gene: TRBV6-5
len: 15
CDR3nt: TGTGCCAGCAGGCGTCAAGCGGGGGGGGACAATGAGCAGTTCTTC
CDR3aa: CASRRQAGGDNEQFF

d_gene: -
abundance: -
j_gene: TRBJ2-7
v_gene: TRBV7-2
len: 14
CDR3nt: TGTGCCAGCAGCCTATCCCGGAGCTCCTACGAGCAGTACTTC
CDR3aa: CASSLSRSSYEQYF

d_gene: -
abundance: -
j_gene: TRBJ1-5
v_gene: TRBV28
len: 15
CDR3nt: TGTGCCAGCAGTCCCGCGGCAGGGCCCTATCAGCCCCAGCATTTT
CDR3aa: CASSPAAGPYQPQHF